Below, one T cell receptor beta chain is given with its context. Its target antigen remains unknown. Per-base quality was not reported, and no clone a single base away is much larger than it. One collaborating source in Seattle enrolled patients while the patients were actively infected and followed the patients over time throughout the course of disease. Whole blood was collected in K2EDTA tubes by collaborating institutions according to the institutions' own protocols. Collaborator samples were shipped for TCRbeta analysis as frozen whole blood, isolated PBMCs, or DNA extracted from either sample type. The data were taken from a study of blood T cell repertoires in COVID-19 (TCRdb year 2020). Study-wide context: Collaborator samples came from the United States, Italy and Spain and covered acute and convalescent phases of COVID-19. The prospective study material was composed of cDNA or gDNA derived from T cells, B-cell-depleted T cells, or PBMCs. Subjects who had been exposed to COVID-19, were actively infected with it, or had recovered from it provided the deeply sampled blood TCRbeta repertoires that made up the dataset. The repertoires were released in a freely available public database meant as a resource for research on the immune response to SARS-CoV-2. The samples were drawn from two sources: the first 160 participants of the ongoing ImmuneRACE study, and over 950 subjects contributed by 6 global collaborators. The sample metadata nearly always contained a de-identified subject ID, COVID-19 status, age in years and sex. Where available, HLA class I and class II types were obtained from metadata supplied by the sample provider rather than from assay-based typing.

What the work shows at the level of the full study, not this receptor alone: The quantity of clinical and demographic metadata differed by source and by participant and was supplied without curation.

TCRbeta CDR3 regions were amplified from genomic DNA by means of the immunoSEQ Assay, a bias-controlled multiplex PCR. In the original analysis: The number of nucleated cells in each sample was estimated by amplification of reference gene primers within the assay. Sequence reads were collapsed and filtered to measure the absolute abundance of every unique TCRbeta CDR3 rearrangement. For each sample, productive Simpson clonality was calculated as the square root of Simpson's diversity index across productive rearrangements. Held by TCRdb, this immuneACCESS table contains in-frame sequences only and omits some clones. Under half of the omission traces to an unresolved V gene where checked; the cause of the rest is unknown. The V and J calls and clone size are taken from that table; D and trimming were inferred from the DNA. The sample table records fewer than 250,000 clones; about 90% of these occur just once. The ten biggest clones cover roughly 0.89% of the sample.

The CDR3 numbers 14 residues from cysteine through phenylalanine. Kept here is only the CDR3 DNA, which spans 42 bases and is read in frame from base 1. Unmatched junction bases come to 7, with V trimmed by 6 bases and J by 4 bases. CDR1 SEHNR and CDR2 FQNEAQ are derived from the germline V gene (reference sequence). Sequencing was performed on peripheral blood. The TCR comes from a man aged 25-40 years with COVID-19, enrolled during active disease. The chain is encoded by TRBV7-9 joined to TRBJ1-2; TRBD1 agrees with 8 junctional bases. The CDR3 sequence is CASSQQGGSYGYTF. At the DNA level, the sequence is TGTGCCAGCAGTCAACAGGGGGGGTCCTATGGCTACACCTTC.